Listed below are T cell receptor beta chains from one sample, sequenced in a study of vaccination effects on CD4 cells after COVID-19. TCRdb's table, derived via immunoSEQ multiplex PCR, lists solely in-frame clones and lacks some. The repertoire holds fewer than 35,000 clones, 75% to 90% seen once, with 5% to 6.5% in the top ten. Their recognized antigens are unknown. Specimen: CD4+ T cells from PBMCs cultured with SARS-CoV-2 spike peptides, collected after COVID-19 vaccination. These receptors were taken from a human donor who received a COVID-19 vaccine. Some clones in this sample may be carry-over from other donors' samples. Both conserved end residues are part of each CDR3. A D gene is named only where the DNA matches it firmly. Rows give clone size only sometimes, using once, few, many, or a class for an expanded clone.

V: TRBV2
J: TRBJ2-5
size: NA
D: NA
length: 14
CDR3: CASSELTGQETQYF

V: TRBV3-1/TRBV3-2
J: TRBJ2-2
size: NA
D: TRBD1
length: 12
CDR3: CASRNRGGELFF

V: TRBV30
J: TRBJ1-6
size: NA
D: NA
length: 15
CDR3: CAWGPPDSLNSPLHF

V: TRBV5-1
J: TRBJ1-1
size: once
D: NA
length: 15
CDR3: CASSLSGTGNTEAFF

V: TRBV2
J: TRBJ2-1
size: NA
D: TRBD2
length: 13
CDR3: CASSQTSSNEQFF

V: TRBV18
J: TRBJ2-5
size: NA
D: TRBD1
length: 14
CDR3: CASSVGQGQETQYF

V: TRBV4-1
J: TRBJ2-3
size: NA
D: NA
length: 13
CDR3: CASSQGQLDTQYF

V: TRBV6-5
J: TRBJ1-1
size: NA
D: NA
length: 16
CDR3: CASSYLGTSLNTEAFF

V: TRBV7-9
J: TRBJ2-3
size: NA
D: TRBD2
length: 16
CDR3: CASSLGGRGSTDTQYF

V: TRBV2
J: TRBJ2-2
size: NA
D: NA
length: 14
CDR3: CASSGGLWTGELFF

V: TRBV30
J: TRBJ1-5
size: NA
D: TRBD1
length: 18
CDR3: CAWSPGTGRTYSNQPQHF

V: TRBV7-9
J: TRBJ1-3
size: NA
D: NA
length: 15
CDR3: CASSKSRVYGNTIYF

V: TRBV4-1
J: TRBJ1-3
size: NA
D: TRBD1
length: 16
CDR3: CASSENRGLSRNTIYF

V: TRBV2
J: TRBJ2-2
size: NA
D: TRBD1
length: 14
CDR3: CASGTGENTGELFF

V: TRBV10-3
J: TRBJ1-4
size: NA
D: NA
length: 16
CDR3: CAISEGVYSTNEKLFF

V: TRBV18
J: TRBJ2-6
size: NA
D: NA
length: 16
CDR3: CASSLRVKSGANVLTF

V: TRBV10-2
J: TRBJ2-1
size: NA
D: TRBD2
length: 15
CDR3: CASSALAGSNNEQFF

V: TRBV6-1
J: TRBJ1-2
size: NA
D: TRBD1
length: 16
CDR3: CASSGYRDRVNYGYTF

V: TRBV3-1/TRBV3-2
J: TRBJ1-2
size: NA
D: NA
length: 15
CDR3: CASSQDMRQVYGYTF

V: TRBV2
J: TRBJ1-4
size: NA
D: NA
length: 12
CDR3: CASSAGNEKLFF

V: TRBV29-1
J: TRBJ2-2
size: NA
D: NA
length: 12
CDR3: CSGSTNTGELFF

V: TRBV19
J: TRBJ1-4
size: NA
D: NA
length: 10
CDR3: CASSSGKLFF

V: TRBV12-3/TRBV12-4
J: TRBJ1-5
size: NA
D: NA
length: 12
CDR3: CATSLGNQPQHF

V: TRBV6-2/TRBV6-3
J: TRBJ1-5
size: NA
D: TRBD1
length: 18
CDR3: CASSYSIDAGQGYQPQHF

V: TRBV24-1
J: TRBJ2-2
size: NA
D: NA
length: 14
CDR3: CATSGGVNTGELFF

V: TRBV14
J: TRBJ1-6
size: NA
D: NA
length: 15
CDR3: CASSQDRAANSPLHF

V: TRBV9
J: TRBJ2-3
size: once
D: TRBD2
length: 15
CDR3: CASSASGGFTDTQYF

V: TRBV18
J: TRBJ1-5
size: NA
D: NA
length: 13
CDR3: CASSPVAHQPQHF

V: TRBV4-1
J: TRBJ1-5
size: NA
D: NA
length: 15
CDR3: CASSQDGHPSQPQHF

V: TRBV5-1
J: TRBJ2-1
size: NA
D: NA
length: 15
CDR3: CASSLEGGTYNEQFF

V: TRBV5-4
J: TRBJ1-1
size: NA
D: TRBD1
length: 14
CDR3: CASSWQGANTEAFF

V: TRBV5-1
J: TRBJ1-2
size: NA
D: NA
length: 15
CDR3: CASSFVGVFDYGYTF

V: TRBV7-8
J: TRBJ1-2
size: NA
D: NA
length: 15
CDR3: CASSLRTDSNYGYTF

V: TRBV6-5
J: TRBJ2-1
size: NA
D: NA
length: 16
CDR3: CASSYGRGGSYNEQFF

V: TRBV5-1
J: TRBJ2-1
size: NA
D: NA
length: 13
CDR3: CASSFPGDSEQFF

V: TRBV6-5
J: TRBJ1-6
size: once
D: NA
length: 15
CDR3: CASRAPGGGVSPLHF

V: TRBV19
J: TRBJ2-2
size: NA
D: NA
length: 14
CDR3: CASIPRPNTGELFF

V: TRBV19
J: TRBJ2-2
size: NA
D: TRBD2
length: 17
CDR3: CASRKLAGGLTTGELFF

V: TRBV4-3
J: TRBJ1-2
size: NA
D: TRBD1
length: 15
CDR3: CASSQVDRDAYGYTF

V: TRBV7-2
J: TRBJ2-2
size: medium-sized
D: TRBD1
length: 17
CDR3: CASSRELRTGQTGELFF

V: TRBV9
J: TRBJ1-2
size: few
D: NA
length: 15
CDR3: CASSVDPSAGYGYTF

V: TRBV5-6
J: TRBJ1-1
size: NA
D: TRBD1
length: 15
CDR3: CASSPGGQGGTEAFF

V: TRBV5-1
J: TRBJ1-2
size: NA
D: TRBD1
length: 15
CDR3: CASSPTGGLNYGYTF

V: TRBV7-8
J: TRBJ2-1
size: NA
D: NA
length: 15
CDR3: CASSMGLTSYNEQFF

V: TRBV5-1
J: TRBJ2-3
size: NA
D: NA
length: 15
CDR3: CASSPQGASTDTQYF

V: TRBV27
J: TRBJ1-4
size: NA
D: NA
length: 14
CDR3: CASSSGQAHEKLFF

V: TRBV4-1
J: TRBJ2-3
size: NA
D: NA
length: 13
CDR3: CASSQGAADTQYF

V: TRBV7-9
J: TRBJ1-6
size: NA
D: TRBD1
length: 16
CDR3: CASSSTAGTGFSPLHF

V: TRBV9
J: TRBJ2-3
size: NA
D: TRBD1
length: 15
CDR3: CASSVEGARSDTQYF

V: TRBV2
J: TRBJ1-5
size: NA
D: NA
length: 15
CDR3: CASSEWGLSNQPQHF

V: TRBV20-1
J: TRBJ1-5
size: NA
D: NA
length: 12
CDR3: CSASMGSQPQHF

V: TRBV5-1
J: TRBJ1-1
size: NA
D: TRBD1
length: 14
CDR3: CASSGTGVSAEAFF

V: TRBV6-6
J: TRBJ2-2
size: NA
D: TRBD2
length: 16
CDR3: CASSYGLAGGHGELFF

V: TRBV2
J: TRBJ2-5
size: NA
D: TRBD2
length: 14
CDR3: CASNRGGARETQYF

V: TRBV6-5
J: TRBJ1-1
size: few
D: NA
length: 12
CDR3: CASRMGNTEAFF